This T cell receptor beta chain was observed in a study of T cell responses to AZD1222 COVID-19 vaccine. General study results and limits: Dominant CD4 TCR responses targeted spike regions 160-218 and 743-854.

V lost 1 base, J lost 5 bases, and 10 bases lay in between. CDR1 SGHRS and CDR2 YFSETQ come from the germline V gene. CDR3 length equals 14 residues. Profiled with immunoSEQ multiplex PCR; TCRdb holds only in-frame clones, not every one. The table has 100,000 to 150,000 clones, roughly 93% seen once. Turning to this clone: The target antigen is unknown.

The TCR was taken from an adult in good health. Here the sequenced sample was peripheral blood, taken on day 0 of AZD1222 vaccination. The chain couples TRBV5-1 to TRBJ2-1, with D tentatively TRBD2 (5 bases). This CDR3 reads CASSLRGSDNEQFF. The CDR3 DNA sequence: TGCGCCAGCAGCTTGCGGGGTAGCGACAATGAGCAGTTCTTC.